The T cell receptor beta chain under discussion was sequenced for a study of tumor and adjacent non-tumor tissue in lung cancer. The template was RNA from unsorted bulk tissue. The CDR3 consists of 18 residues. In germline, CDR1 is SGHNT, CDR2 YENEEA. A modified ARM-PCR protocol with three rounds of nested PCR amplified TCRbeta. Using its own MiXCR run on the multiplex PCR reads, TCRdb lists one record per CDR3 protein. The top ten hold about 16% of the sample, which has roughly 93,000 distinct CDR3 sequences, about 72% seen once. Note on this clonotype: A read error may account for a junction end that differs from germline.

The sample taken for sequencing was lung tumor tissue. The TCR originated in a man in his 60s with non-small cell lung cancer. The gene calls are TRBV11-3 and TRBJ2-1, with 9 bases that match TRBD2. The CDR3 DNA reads TGTGCCAGCGGCTTAGATAAGAGACTAGCGGCCCCCTGCGATGAGCAGTTCTTC. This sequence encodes CASGLDKRLAAPCDEQFF.